This entry describes one TCR beta chain. Its specificity is unknown. The data derive from a study of cytomegalovirus exposure and HLA in healthy donors. Across the study: Roughly 180 million T cells yielded 120 million or so unique TCR beta sequences, as an earlier analysis found. Of all 400 or so donors who were genotyped, under 90% belonged to the Caucasian-associated ancestry cluster. Study-level findings and limits: In a later analysis, at a false discovery rate of 0.05, some 15,000 TCR beta sequences were associated with HLA alleles. In vitro data verified a few CMV-associated chains as specific for CMV antigens.

V lost 5 bases to trimming and J lost 7 bases, with 17 bases between them. The CDR3 extends over 14 amino acids. Per germline, CDR1 MNHEY and CDR2 SMNVEV (reference sequence). The PCR contained 60 Vbeta and 13 Jbeta primers. Sequencing used immunoSEQ multiplex PCR; TCRdb keeps in-frame clones, though not all of them. The sample shows some 120,000 clones, around 79% of them seen only once. The source of this sequence is a woman in her thirties or forties in good health and CMV-seronegative. The chain couples TRBV27 to TRBJ1-2; TRBD1 is a possible D gene (6 bases). Sample: PBMCs. CDR3 residues: CASSKAGARGGYTF. The CDR3 nucleotides are TGTGCCAGCAGTAAAGCAGGGGCCAGGGGTGGCTACACCTTC.